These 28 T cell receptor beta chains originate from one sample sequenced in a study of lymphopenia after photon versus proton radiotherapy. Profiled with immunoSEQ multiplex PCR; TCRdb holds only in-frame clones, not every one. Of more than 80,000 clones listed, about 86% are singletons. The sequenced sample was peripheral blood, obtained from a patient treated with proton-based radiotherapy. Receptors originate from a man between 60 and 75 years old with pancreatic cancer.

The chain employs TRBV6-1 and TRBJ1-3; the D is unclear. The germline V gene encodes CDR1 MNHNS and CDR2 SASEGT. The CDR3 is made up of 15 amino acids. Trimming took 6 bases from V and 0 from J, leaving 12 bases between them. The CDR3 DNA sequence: TGTGCCAGCAGCCCCGGGTTACTCTCTGGAAACACCATATATTTT. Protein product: CASSPGLLSGNTIYF.

DNA of the CDR3: TGCGCCAGCAGTCTCGGGACTAGCGGCACAGATACGCAGTATTTT. This sequence encodes CASSLGTSGTDTQYF. The chain uses TRBV4-3 and TRBJ2-3; 10 nucleotides match TRBD2. Germline V CDR1 and CDR2: LGHNA, YSLEER. Germline trimming cut 6 bases from V and 1 base from J; bases unmatched to any gene: 4. The CDR3 loop spans 15 amino acids.

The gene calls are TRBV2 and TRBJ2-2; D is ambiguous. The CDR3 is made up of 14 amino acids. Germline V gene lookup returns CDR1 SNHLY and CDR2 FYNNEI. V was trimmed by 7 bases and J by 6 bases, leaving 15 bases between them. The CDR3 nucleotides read TGTGCCAGCACCCTTTACACAATTGCCGGGGAGCTGTTTTTT. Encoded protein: CASTLYTIAGELFF.

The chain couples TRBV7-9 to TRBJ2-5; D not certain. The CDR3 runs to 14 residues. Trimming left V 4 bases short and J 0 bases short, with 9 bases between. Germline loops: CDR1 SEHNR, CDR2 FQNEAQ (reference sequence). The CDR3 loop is CASSSGEYQETQYF. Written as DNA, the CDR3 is TGTGCCAGCAGCTCCGGAGAGTACCAAGAGACCCAGTACTTC.

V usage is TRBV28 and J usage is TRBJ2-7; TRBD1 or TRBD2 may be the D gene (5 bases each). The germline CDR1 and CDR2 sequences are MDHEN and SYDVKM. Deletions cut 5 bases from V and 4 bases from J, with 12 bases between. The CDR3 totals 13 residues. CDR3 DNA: TGTGCCAGCAGTCCCTCCAGGGAGTACGAGCAGTACTTC. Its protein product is CASSPSREYEQYF.

CDR3 region: CASSLSGFLYEQYF. DNA for the CDR3: TGTGCCAGCAGCTTGTCTGGGTTTCTCTACGAGCAGTACTTC. The V call is TRBV5-6, the J call TRBJ2-7; no firm D call. The CDR3 loop spans 14 amino acids. Germline CDR1 is SGHDT and CDR2 is YYEEEE. V was pared by 1 base and J by 3 bases, with 11 bases between.

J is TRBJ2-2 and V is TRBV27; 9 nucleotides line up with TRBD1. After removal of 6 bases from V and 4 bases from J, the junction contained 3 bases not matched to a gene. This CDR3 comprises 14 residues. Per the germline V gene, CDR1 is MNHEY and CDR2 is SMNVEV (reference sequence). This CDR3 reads CASRQGAPTGELFF. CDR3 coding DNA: TGTGCCAGCAGACAGGGGGCTCCCACCGGGGAGCTGTTTTTT.

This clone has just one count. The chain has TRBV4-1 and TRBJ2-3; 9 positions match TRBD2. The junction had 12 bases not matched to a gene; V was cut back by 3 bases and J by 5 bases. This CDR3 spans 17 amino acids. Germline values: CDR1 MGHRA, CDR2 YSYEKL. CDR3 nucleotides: TGCGCCAGCAGCCAGCCTCGACTAGCGGCGGGGAGAGATACGCAGTATTTT. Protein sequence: CASSQPRLAAGRDTQYF.

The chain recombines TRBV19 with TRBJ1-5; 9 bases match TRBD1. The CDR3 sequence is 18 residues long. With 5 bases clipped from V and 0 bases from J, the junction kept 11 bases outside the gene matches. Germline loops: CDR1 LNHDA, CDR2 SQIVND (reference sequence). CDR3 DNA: TGTGCCAGTAGTCGGCGACAGGGGGGACGGTATAGCAATCAGCCCCAGCATTTT. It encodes CASSRRQGGRYSNQPQHF.

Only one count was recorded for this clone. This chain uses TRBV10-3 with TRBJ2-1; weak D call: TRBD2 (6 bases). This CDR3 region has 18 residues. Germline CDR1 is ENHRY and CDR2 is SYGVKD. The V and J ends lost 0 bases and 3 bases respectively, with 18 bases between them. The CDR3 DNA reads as TGTGCCATCAGTGAGTCGAGCGGGTTCGGTGGTGGCTACAATGAGCAGTTCTTC. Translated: CAISESSGFGGGYNEQFF.

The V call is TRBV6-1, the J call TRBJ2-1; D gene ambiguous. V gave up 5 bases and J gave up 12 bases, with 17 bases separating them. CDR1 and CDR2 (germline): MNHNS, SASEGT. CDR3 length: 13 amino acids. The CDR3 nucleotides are TGTGCCAGCAGTTCATATCAGGAATATCCGCAGTTCTTC. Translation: CASSSYQEYPQFF.

This CDR3 is CASSSSEKLFF. The DNA for the CDR3 is TGTGCCAGCAGTTCATCAGAAAAACTGTTTTTT. The chain uses TRBV28 and TRBJ1-4; D remains unclear. V was cut by 4 bases and J by 8 bases, with 5 bases left in between. Germline V gene data show CDR1 as MDHEN and CDR2 as SYDVKM. The CDR3 is 11 amino acids.

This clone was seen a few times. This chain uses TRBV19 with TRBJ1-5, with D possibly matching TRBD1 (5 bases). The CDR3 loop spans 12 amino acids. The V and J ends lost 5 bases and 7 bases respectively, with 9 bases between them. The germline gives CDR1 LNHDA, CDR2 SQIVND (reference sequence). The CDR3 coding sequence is TGTGCCAGTAGTCGGGGGTTGCAGCCCCAGCATTTT. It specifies CASSRGLQPQHF.

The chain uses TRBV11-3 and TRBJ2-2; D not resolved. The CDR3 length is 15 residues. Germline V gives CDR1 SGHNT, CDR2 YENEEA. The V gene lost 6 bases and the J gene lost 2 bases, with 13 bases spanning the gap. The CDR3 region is CASSSRRQNTGELFF. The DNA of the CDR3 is TGTGCCAGCAGTTCACGGCGGCAAAACACCGGGGAGCTGTTTTTT.

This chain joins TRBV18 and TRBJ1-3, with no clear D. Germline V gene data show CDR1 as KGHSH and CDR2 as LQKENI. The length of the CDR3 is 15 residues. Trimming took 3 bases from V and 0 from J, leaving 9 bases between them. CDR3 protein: CASSPEESSGNTIYF. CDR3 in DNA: TGTGCCAGCTCACCGGAGGAGAGCTCTGGAAACACCATATATTTT.

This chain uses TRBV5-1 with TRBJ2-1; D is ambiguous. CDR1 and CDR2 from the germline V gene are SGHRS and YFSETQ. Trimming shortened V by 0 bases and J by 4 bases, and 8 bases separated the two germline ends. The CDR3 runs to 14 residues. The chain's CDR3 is CASSLDLLYNEQFF. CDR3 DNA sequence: TGCGCCAGCAGCTTGGATCTCTTATACAATGAGCAGTTCTTC.

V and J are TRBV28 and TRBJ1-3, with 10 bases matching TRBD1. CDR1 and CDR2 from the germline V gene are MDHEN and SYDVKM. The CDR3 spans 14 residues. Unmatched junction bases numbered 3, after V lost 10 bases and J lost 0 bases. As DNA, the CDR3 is TGTGCCACCGACAGGGGGCTCTCTGGAAACACCATATATTTT. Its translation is CATDRGLSGNTIYF.

In DNA, the CDR3 is TGTGCCTGTCTGGGGGGGGGAGAGACCCAGTACTTC. As protein: CACLGGGETQYF. The chain carries TRBV30 and TRBJ2-5; 7 positions agree with TRBD2. The junction had 5 bases not matched to a gene; V was cut back by 6 bases and J by 4 bases. Germline assignment: CDR1 GTSNPN and CDR2 SVGIG (reference sequence). This CDR3 is built from 12 residues.

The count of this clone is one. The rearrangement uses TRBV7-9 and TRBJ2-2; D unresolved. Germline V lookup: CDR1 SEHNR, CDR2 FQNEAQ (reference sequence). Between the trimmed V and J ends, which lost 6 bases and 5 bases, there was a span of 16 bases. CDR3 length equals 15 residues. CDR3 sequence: CASRLTGVVTGELFF. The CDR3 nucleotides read TGTGCCAGCAGGTTGACCGGAGTGGTTACCGGGGAGCTGTTTTTT.

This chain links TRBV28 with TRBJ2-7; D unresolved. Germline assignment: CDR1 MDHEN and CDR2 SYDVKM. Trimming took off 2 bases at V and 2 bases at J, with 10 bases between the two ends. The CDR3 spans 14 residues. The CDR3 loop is CASSLPARTYEQYF. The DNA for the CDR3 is TGTGCCAGCAGTTTACCAGCGAGAACCTACGAGCAGTACTTC.

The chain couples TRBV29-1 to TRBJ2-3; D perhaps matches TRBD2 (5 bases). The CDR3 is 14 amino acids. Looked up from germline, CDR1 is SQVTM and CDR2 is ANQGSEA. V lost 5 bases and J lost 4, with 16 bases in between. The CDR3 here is CSVPLASVPDTQYF. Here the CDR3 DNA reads TGCAGCGTTCCTCTAGCCTCCGTGCCAGATACGCAGTATTTT.

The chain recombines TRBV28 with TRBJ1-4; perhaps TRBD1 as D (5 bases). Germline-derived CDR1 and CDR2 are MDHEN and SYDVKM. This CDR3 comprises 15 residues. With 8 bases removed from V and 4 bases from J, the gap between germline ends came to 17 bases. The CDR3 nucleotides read TGTGCCAGCCGTCTCGGGGGGTCCTATAATGAAAAACTGTTTTTT. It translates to CASRLGGSYNEKLFF.

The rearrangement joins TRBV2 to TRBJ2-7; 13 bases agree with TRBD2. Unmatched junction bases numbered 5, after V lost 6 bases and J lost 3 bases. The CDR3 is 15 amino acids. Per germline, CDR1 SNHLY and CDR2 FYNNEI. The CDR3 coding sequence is TGTGCCAGCAGGCCCGGGACTAGCGGGATCTACGAGCAGTACTTC. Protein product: CASRPGTSGIYEQYF.

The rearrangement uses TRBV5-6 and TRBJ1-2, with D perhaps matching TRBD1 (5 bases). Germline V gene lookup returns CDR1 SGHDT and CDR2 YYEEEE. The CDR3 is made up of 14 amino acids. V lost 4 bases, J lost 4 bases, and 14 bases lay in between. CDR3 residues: CASSLQGRVYGYTF. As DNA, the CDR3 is TGTGCCAGCAGCCTTCAGGGAAGGGTCTATGGCTACACCTTC.

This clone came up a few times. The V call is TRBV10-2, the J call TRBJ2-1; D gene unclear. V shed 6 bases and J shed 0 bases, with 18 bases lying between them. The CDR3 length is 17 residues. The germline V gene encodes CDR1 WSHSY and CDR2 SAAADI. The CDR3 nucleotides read TGCGCCAGCAGACAAAGGAGTAGCCGAAGCTCCTACAATGAGCAGTTCTTC. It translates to CASRQRSSRSSYNEQFF.

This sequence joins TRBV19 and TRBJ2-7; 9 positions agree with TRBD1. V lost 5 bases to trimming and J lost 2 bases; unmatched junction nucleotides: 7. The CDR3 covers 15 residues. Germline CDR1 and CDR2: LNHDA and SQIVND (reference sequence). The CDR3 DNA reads TGTGCCAGTAGTTTGGACAGGGGTGTCACCTACGAGCAGTACTTC. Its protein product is CASSLDRGVTYEQYF.

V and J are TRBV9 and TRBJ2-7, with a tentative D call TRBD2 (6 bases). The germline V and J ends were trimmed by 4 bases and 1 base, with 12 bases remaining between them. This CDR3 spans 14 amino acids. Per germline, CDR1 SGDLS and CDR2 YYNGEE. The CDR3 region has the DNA TGTGCCAGCAGCCCCCGGGACTGGTCCTACGAGCAGTACTTC. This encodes CASSPRDWSYEQYF.

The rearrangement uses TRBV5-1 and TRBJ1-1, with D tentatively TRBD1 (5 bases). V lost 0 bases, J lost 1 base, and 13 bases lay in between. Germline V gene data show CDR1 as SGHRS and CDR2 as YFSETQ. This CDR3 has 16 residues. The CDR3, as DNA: TGCGCCAGCAGCTTGGCCGAAGGCAGGGCGAACACTGAAGCTTTCTTT. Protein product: CASSLAEGRANTEAFF.